This T cell receptor (beta chain) was recorded in a study of blood T cell repertoires in COVID-19. Sequencing used immunoSEQ multiplex PCR; TCRdb keeps in-frame clones, though not all of them. Of a few hundred thousand clones in the sample, 80% to 90% were seen once. This CDR3 spans 14 amino acids. V dropped 2 bases and J dropped 0 bases, with 8 bases sitting between them. The germline V gene has CDR1 MDHEN and CDR2 SYDVKM. Material: PBMCs or T cells enriched from blood (not recorded which). V usage is TRBV28 and J usage is TRBJ2-7, with D possibly matching TRBD1 (6 bases). This receptor was obtained from a woman in her thirties or forties with acute COVID-19. The CDR3 DNA follows: TGTGCCAGCAGTTTAACAGGGAACTCCTACGAGCAGTACTTC. It yields the protein CASSLTGNSYEQYF.